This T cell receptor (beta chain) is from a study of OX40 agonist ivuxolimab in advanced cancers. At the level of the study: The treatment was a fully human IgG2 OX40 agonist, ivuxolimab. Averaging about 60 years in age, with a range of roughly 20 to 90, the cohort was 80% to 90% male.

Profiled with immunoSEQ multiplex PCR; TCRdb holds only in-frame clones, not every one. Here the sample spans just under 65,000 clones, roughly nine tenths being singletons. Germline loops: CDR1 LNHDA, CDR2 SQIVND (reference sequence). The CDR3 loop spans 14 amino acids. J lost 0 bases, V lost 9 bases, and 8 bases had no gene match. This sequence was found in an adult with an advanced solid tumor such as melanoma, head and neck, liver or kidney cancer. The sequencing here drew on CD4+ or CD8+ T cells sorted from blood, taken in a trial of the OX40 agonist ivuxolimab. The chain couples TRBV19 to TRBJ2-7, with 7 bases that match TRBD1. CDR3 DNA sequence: TGTGCCAGCCGTACAGGGGCGAGCTCCTACGAGCAGTACTTC. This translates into CASRTGASSYEQYF. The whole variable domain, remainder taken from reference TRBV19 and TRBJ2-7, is DGGITQSPKYLFRKEGQNVTLSCEQNLNHDAMYWYRQDPGQGLRLIYYSQIVNDFQKGDIAEGYSVSREKKESFPLTVTSAQKNPTAFYLCASRTGASSYEQYFGPGTRLTVT.